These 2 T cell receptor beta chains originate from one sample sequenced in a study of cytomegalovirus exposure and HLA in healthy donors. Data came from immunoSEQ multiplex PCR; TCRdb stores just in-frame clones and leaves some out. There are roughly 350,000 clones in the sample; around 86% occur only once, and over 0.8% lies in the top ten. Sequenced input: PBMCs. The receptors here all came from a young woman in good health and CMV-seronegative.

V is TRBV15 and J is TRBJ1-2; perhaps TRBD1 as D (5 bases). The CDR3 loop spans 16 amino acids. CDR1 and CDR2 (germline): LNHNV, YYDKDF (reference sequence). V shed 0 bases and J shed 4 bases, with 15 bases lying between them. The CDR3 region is CATSRDPHFQGYGYTF. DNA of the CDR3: TGTGCCACCAGCAGAGACCCCCACTTTCAGGGCTATGGCTACACCTTC.

In DNA, the CDR3 is TGTGCCAGTGCCGGACAGTACCACGAGCAGTACTTC. Translation: CASAGQYHEQYF. V and J are TRBV19 and TRBJ2-7; maybe TRBD1 (6 bases). The germline V gene encodes CDR1 LNHDA and CDR2 SQIVND (reference sequence). The CDR3 contains 12 residues. V was shortened by 8 bases and J by 5 bases, with 13 bases between the two germline ends.